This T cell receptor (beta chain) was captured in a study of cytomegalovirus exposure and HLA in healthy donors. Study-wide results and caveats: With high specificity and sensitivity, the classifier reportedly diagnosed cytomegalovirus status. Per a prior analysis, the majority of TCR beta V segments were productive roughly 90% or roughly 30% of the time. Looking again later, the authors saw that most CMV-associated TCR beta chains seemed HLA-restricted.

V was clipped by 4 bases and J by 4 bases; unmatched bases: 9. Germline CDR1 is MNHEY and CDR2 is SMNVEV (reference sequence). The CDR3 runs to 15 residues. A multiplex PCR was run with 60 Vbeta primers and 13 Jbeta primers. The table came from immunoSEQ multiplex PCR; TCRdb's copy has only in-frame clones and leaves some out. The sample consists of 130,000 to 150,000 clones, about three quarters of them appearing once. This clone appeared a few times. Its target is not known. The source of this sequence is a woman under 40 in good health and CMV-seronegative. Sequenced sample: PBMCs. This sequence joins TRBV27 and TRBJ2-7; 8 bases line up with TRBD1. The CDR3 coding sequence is TGTGCCAGCAGTTACGGACAGGGTAAGGCGTACGAGCAGTACTTC. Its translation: CASSYGQGKAYEQYF.